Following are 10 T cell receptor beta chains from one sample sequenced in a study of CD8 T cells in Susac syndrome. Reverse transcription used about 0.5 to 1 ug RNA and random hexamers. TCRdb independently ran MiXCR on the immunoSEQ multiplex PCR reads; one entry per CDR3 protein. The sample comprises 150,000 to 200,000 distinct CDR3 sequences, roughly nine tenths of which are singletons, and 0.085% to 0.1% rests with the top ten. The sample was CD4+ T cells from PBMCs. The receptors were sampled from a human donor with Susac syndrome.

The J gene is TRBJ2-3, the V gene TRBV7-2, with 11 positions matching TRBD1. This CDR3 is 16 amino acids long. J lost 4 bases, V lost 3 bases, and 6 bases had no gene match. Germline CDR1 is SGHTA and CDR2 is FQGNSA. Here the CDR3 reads CASSFTGTGGPDTQYF. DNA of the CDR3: TGTGCCAGCAGCTTCACCGGGACAGGGGGACCAGATACGCAGTATTTT.

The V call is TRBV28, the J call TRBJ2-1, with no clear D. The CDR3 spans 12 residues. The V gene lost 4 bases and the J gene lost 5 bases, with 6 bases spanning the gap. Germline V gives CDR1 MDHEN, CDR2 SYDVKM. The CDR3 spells CASSSKNNEQFF. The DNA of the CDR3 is TGTGCCAGCAGTTCGAAAAACAATGAGCAGTTCTTC.

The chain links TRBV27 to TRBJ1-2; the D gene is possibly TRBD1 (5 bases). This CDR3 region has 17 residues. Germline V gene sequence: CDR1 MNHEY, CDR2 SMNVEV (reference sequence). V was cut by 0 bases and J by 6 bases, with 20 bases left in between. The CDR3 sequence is CASSLSLDGTPLDGYTF. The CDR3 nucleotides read TGTGCCAGCAGTTTATCACTAGACGGGACTCCCCTAGATGGCTACACCTTC.

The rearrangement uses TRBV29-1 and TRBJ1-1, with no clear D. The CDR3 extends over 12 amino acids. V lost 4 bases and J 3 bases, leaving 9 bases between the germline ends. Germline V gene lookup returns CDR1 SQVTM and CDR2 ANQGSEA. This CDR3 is CSVARLDTEAFF. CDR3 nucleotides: TGCAGCGTTGCAAGGTTGGACACTGAAGCTTTCTTT. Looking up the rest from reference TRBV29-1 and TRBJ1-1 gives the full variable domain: SAVISQKPSRDICQRGTSLTIQCQVDSQVTMMFWYRQQPGQSLTLIATANQGSEATYESGFVIDKFPISRPNLTFSTLTVSNMSPEDSSIYLCSVARLDTEAFFGQGTRLTVV.

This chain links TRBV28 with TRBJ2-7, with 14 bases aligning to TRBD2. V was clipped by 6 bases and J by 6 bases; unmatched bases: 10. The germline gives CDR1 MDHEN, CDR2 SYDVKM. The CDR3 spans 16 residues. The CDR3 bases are TGTGCCAGCAGCCCCGGGGGACTAGCGGGAGTAGGCGAGCAGTACTTC. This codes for CASSPGGLAGVGEQYF.

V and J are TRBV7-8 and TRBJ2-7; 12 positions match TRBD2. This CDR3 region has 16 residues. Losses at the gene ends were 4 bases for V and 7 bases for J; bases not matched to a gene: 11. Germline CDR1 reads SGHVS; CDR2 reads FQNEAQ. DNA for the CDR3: TGTGCCAGCAGCTCCAAGCTGACTAGCGGGAGTGGGGAGCAGTACTTC. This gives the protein CASSSKLTSGSGEQYF.

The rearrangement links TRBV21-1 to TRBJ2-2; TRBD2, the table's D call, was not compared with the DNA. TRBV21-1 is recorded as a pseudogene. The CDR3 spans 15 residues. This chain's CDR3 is CARSTSGRITGELFF. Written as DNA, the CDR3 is TGTGCCAGAAGCACTAGCGGGAGAATCACCGGGGAGCTGTTTTTT.

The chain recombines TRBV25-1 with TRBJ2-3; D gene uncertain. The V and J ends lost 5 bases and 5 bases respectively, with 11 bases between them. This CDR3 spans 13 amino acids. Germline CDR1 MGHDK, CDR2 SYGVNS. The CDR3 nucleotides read TGTGCCAGCAGTTTCATCCCGGGAGATACGCAGTATTTT. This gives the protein CASSFIPGDTQYF.

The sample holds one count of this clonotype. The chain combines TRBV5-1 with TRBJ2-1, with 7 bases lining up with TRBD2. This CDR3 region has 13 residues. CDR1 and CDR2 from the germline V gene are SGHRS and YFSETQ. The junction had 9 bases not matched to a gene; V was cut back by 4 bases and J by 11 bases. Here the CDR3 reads CASSGTRDYQQFF. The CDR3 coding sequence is TGCGCCAGCAGCGGCACCCGGGACTATCAGCAGTTCTTC.

The CDR3 bases are TGCGCCAGCAGAGCCCTCCTAAAAAGGCCTGAAAAACTGTTTTTT. It yields the protein CASRALLKRPEKLFF. The rearrangement joins TRBV4-1 to TRBJ1-4; D gene unclear. This CDR3 is built from 15 residues. Trimming stripped 6 bases from V and 7 bases from J, with 18 bases between. Germline V lookup: CDR1 MGHRA, CDR2 YSYEKL.